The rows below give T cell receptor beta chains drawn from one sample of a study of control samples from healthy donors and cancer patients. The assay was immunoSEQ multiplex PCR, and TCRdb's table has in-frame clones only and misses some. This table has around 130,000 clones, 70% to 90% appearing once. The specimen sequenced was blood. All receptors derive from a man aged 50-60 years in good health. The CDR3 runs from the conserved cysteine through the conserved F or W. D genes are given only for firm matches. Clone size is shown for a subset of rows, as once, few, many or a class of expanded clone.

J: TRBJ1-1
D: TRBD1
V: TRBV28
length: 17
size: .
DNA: TGTGCCAGCAGTTCCGCGGGACAGGGGAAAGAAAACACTGAAGCTTTCTTT
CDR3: CASSSAGQGKENTEAFF

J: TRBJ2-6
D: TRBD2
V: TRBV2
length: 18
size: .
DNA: TGTGCCAGCAGTGGCGGGGGAAGAAGATTCTCTGGGGCCAACGTCCTGACTTTC
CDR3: CASSGGGRRFSGANVLTF

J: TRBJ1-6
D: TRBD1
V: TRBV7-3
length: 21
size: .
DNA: TGTGCCAGCAGCTTAACAAGGGTCGGCCCGACAGGGCACCTAACAAATTCACCCCTCCACTTT
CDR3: CASSLTRVGPTGHLTNSPLHF

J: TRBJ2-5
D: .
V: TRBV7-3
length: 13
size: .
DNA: TGTGCCAGCAGTCAGAGCAACCAAGAGACCCAGTACTTC
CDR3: CASSQSNQETQYF

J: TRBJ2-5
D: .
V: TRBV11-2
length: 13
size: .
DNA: TGTGCCAGCAGCTTAAGAGCGATCGAGACCCAGTACTTC
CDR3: CASSLRAIETQYF

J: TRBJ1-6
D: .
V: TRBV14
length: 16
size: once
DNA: TGTGCCAGCAGCCAAGTGGGTTACAGCTATAATTCACCCCTCCACTTT
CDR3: CASSQVGYSYNSPLHF

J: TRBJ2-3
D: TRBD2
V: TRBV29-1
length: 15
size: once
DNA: TGCAGCGTTGTGGCTAGCGGACCTAGCACAGATACGCAGTATTTT
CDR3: CSVVASGPSTDTQYF

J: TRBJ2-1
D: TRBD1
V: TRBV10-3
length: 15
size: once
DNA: TGTGCCATCAGATCCGTGGACAGGGGGAAGAATGAGCAGTTCTTC
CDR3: CAIRSVDRGKNEQFF

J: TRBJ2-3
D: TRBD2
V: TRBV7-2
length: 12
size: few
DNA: TGTGCCAGCAGCGGGGGGGCAGATACGCAGTATTTT
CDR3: CASSGGADTQYF

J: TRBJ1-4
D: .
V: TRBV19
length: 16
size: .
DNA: TGTGCCGCGGGGGCCATGGGACATTCGGTCGTTGAAAAACTGTTTTTT
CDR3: CAAGAMGHSVVEKLFF

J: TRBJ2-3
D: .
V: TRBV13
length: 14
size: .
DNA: TGTGCCAGCAGCTTAGTGGGGTACGGGGATACGCAGTATTTT
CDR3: CASSLVGYGDTQYF

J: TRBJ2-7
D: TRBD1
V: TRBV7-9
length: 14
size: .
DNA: TGTGCCAGCAGCTTAGACAGGGGGATATACGAGCAGTACTTC
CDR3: CASSLDRGIYEQYF

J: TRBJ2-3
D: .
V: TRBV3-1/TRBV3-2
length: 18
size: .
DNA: TGTGCCAGCAGCCAAGTGGATGGGAATCATTTTAGCACAGATACGCAGTATTTT
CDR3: CASSQVDGNHFSTDTQYF

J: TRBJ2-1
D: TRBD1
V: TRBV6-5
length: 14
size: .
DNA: TGTGCCAGCACTGGGACAGGCTCCTACAATGAGCAGTTCTTC
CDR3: CASTGTGSYNEQFF

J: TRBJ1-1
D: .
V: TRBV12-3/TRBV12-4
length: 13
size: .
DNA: TGTGCCAGCAGTTTAGTGGGGAACACTGAAGCTTTCTTT
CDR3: CASSLVGNTEAFF

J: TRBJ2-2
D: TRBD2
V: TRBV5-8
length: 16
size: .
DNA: TGTGCCAGCAGTCATCGCGGGGGGGGCAACACCGGGGAGCTGTTTTTT
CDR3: CASSHRGGGNTGELFF

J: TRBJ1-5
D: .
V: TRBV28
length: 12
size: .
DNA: TGTGCCAGCAGTTTATACGGTCAGCCCCAGCATTTT
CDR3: CASSLYGQPQHF

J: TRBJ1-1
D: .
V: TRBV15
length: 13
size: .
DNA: TGTGCCACCAGCAGAGTACAGGCTGTAGAAGCTTTCTTT
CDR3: CATSRVQAVEAFF

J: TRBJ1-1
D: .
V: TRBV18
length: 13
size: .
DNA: TGTGCCAGCTCACCAACGGGGAACACTGAAGCTTTCTTT
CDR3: CASSPTGNTEAFF

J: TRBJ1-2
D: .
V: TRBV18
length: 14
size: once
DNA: TGTGCCAGCTCACAGGACTTGGGGTTCTATGGCTACACCTTC
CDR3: CASSQDLGFYGYTF

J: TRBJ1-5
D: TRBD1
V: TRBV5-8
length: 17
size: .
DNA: TGTGCCAGCAGCTCGAAATTGGGACAGGGGGTGAGGCAGCCCCAGCATTTT
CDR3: CASSSKLGQGVRQPQHF

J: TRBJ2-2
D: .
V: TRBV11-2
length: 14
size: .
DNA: TGTGCCAGCAGCTTAGTTTCCGACACGGGGGAGCTGTTTTTT
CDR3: CASSLVSDTGELFF

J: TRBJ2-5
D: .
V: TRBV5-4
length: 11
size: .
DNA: TGTGCCAGCACCGTGGGAGAGACCCAGTACTTC
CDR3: CASTVGETQYF

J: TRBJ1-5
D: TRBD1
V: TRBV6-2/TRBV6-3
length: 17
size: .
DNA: TGTGCCAGCAGTTACTCTGCAGGGGGTAATAGCAATCAGCCCCAGCATTTT
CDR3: CASSYSAGGNSNQPQHF

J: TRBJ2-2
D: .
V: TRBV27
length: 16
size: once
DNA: TGTGCCAGCAGTCCCTTCGGGGGCGTCGGCACCGGGGAGCTGTTTTTT
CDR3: CASSPFGGVGTGELFF

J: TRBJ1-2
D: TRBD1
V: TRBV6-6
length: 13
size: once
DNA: TGTGCCAGCGGGACAGGGGGCTACTATGGCTACACCTTC
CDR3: CASGTGGYYGYTF

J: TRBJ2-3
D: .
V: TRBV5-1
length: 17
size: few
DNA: TGCGCCAGCAGCTTGGGGGCCGGGGGCGCGGGCACAGATACGCAGTATTTT
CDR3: CASSLGAGGAGTDTQYF

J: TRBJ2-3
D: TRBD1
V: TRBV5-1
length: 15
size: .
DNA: TGCGCCAGCAGCTTGGAGACAGGGGTCACAGATACGCAGTATTTT
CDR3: CASSLETGVTDTQYF

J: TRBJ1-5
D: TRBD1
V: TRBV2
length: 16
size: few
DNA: TGTGCCAGTGCCCGAGGGACAGGGTTATCCAATCAGCCCCAGCATTTT
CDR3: CASARGTGLSNQPQHF

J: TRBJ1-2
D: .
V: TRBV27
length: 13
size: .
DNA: TGTGCCAGCAGTTCGGGACCTCAGAATGGCTACACCTTC
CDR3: CASSSGPQNGYTF

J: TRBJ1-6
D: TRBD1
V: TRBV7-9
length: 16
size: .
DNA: TGTGCCAGCAGCAACTACCGCGGGACAGGTAGTTCACCCCTCCACTTT
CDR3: CASSNYRGTGSSPLHF

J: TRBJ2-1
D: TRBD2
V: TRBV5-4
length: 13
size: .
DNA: TGTGCCAGCAGCTTCCGGGGGGGCAATGAGCAGTTCTTC
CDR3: CASSFRGGNEQFF

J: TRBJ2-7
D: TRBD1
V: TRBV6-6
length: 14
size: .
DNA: TGTGCCAGCAGGACAGGGCTATCCTCCTACGAGCAGTACTTC
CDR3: CASRTGLSSYEQYF

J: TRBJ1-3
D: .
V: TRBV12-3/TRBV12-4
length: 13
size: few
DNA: TGTGCCAGCAGGACCACAGGGCAGAACACCATATATTTT
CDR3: CASRTTGQNTIYF

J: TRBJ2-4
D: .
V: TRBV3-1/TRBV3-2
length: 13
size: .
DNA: TGTGTCAGCAGCCAGGAGGTAGAAAACATTCAGTACTTC
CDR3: CVSSQEVENIQYF

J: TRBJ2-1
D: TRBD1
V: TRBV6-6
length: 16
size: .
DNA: TGTGCCAGCAGGCCAACCGGGACAGGGTTGTACAATGAGCAGTTCTTC
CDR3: CASRPTGTGLYNEQFF

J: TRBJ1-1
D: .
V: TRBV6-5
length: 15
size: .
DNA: TGTGCCAGCAGTTACTGGGGAGGTGTTAGCGCTGAAGCTTTCTTT
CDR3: CASSYWGGVSAEAFF

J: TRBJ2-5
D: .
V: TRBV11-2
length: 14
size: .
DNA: TGTGCCAGCAGTCCATATTTCGCGGAGGAGACCCAGTACTTC
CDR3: CASSPYFAEETQYF

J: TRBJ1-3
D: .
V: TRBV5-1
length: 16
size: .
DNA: TGCGCCAGCAGCTTACCAACAGGGAACTCTGGAAACACCATATATTTT
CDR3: CASSLPTGNSGNTIYF

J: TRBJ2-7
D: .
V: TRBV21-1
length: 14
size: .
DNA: TGTGCCAGCGGAAAAGACAGGGGGGACTACGAGCAGTACTTC
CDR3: CASGKDRGDYEQYF

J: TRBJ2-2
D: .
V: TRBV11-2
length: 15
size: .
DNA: TGTGCCAGCAGCTTAGGGAGCGCGAACACCGGGGAGCTGTTTTTT
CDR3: CASSLGSANTGELFF

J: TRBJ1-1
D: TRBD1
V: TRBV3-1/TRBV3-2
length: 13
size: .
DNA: TGTGCCAGCAGCCAGCAGGGGGCTGCTGAAGCTTTCTTT
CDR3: CASSQQGAAEAFF

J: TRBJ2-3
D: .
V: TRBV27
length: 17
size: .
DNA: TGTGCCAGCAGTTCAAAGTCCGGGGCCGCTAGCACAGATACGCAGTATTTT
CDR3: CASSSKSGAASTDTQYF

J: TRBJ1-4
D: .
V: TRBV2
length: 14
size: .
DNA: TGTGCCAGCAGTGAAATAGGGTGGAGTGAAAAACTGTTTTTT
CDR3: CASSEIGWSEKLFF

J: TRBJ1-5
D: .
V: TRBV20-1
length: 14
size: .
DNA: TGCAGTGCTAGTCGGGAAAATAGCAATCAGCCCCAGCATTTT
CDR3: CSASRENSNQPQHF